This TCR beta chain was retrieved from a study of early T cells in non-severe SARS-CoV-2 infection. The library protocol tagged individual cDNA molecules with unique molecular identifiers. A single record per CDR3 protein comes from TCRdb applying MiXCR to the 5' RACE reads. The profile covers approximately 110,000 distinct CDR3 sequences, with around 14% appearing a single time and roughly 22% taken by the ten largest. CDR1 and CDR2 (germline): DFQATT, SNEGSKA (reference sequence). CDR3 length: 14 residues. With 5 bases clipped from V and 2 bases from J, the junction kept 5 bases outside the gene matches.

This clonotype originated in an adult who was a healthcare worker with PCR-confirmed SARS-CoV-2 infection or an uninfected control (not recorded which). The chain carries TRBV20-1 and TRBJ2-1, with 8 bases identical to TRBD2. Specimen: whole blood. DNA of the CDR3: TGCAGTGCTCGAAGCGGGGGCCCCTACAATGAGCAGTTCTTC. Translation gives CSARSGGPYNEQFF.